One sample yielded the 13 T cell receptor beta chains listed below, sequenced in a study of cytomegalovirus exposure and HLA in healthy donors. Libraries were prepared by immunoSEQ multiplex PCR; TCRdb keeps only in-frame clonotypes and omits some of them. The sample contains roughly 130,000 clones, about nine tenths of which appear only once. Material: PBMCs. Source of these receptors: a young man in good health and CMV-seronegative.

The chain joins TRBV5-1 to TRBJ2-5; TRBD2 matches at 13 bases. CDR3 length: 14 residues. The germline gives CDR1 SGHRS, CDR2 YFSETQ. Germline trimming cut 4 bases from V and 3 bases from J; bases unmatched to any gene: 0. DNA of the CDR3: TGCGCCAGCAGCGGACTAGCGGGAGAAGAGACCCAGTACTTC. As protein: CASSGLAGEETQYF.

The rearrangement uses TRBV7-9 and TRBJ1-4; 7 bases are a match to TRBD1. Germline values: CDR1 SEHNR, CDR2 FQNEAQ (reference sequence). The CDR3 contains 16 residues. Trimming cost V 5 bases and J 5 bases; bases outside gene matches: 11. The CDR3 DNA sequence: TGTGCCAGCAGCAATAGCCGGGACAGCCAAAATGAAAAACTGTTTTTT. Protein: CASSNSRDSQNEKLFF.

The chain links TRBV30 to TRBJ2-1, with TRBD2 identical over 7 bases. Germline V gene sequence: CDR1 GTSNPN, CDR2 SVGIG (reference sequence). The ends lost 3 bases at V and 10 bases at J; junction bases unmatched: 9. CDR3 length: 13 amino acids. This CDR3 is CAWRDTSEGEQFF. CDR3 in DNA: TGTGCCTGGAGGGACACTAGCGAGGGGGAGCAGTTCTTC.

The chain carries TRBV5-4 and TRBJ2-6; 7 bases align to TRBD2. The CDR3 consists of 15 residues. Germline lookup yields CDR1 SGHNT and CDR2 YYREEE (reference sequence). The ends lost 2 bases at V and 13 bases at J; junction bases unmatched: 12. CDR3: CASSLRAGRVAVLTF. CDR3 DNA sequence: TGTGCCAGCAGCTTAAGGGCAGGGAGGGTCGCGGTCCTGACTTTC.

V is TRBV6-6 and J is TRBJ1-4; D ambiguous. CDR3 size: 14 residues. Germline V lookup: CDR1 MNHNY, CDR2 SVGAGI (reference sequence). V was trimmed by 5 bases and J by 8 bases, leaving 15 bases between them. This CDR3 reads CASSLGSKREKLFF. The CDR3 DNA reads TGTGCCAGCAGTCTAGGATCGAAGCGAGAAAAACTGTTTTTT.

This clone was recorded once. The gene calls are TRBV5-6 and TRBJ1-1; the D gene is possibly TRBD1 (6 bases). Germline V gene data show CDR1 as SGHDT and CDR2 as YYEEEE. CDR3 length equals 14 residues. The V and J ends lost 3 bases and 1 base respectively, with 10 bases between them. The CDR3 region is CASSSGTWNTEAFF. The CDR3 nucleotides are TGTGCCAGCAGCTCCGGGACATGGAACACTGAAGCTTTCTTT.

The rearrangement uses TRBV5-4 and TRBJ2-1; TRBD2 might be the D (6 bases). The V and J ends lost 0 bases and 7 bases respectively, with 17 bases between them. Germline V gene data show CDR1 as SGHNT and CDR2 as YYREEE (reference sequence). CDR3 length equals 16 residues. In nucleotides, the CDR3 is TGTGCCAGCAGCTTGGTTCGGTGGGAGGTCTCTAATGAGCAGTTCTTC. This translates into CASSLVRWEVSNEQFF. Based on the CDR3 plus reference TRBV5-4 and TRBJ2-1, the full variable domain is ETGVTQSPTHLIKTRGQQVTLRCSSQSGHNTVSWYQQALGQGPQFIFQYYREEENGRGNFPPRFSGLQFPNYSSELNVNALELDDSALYLCASSLVRWEVSNEQFFGPGTRLTVL.

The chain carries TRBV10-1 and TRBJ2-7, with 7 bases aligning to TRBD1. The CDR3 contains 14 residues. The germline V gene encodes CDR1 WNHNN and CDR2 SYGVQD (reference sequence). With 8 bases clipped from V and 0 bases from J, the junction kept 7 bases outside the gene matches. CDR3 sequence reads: CASGSGTASYEQYF. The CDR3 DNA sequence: TGCGCCAGCGGATCCGGGACAGCCTCCTACGAGCAGTACTTC.

This chain's CDR3 is CSARQEETQYF. CDR3 nucleotides: TGCAGTGCTAGACAGGAAGAGACCCAGTACTTC. V and J are TRBV20-1 and TRBJ2-5; the D is unclear. The V and J ends lost 2 bases and 3 bases respectively, with 4 bases between them. Germline assignment: CDR1 DFQATT and CDR2 SNEGSKA (reference sequence). The CDR3 runs to 11 residues.

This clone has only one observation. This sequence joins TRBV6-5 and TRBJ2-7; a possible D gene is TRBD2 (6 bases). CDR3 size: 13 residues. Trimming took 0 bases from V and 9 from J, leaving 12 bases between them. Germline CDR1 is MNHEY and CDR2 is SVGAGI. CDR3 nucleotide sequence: TGTGCCAGCAGTTACTCCCGGGGGAGCGTGCAGTACTTC. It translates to CASSYSRGSVQYF.

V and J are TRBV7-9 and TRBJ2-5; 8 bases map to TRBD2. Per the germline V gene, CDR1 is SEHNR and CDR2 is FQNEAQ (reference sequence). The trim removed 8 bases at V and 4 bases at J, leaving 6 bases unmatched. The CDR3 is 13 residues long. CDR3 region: CASGDGRAETQYF. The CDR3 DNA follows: TGTGCCAGCGGGGACGGGAGGGCAGAGACCCAGTACTTC. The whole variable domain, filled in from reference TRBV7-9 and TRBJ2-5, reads DTGVSQNPRHKITKRGQNVTFRCDPISEHNRLYWYRQTLGQGPEFLTYFQNEAQLEKSRLLSDRFSAERPKGSFSTLEIQRTEQGDSAMYLCASGDGRAETQYFGPGTRLLVL.

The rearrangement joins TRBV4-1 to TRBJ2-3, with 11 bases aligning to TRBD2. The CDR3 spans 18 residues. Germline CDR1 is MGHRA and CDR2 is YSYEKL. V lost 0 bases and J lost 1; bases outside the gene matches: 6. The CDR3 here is CASSQDLAGGPGTDTQYF. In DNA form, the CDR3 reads TGCGCCAGCAGCCAAGACTTAGCGGGAGGGCCTGGCACAGATACGCAGTATTTT.

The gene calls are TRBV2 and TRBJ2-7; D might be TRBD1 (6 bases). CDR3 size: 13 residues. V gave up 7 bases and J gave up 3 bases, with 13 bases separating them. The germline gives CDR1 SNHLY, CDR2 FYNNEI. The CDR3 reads CASKPGTRYEQYF. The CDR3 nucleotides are TGTGCCAGCAAACCCGGGACACGCTACGAGCAGTACTTC.